The present T cell receptor (beta chain) was sequenced within a study of blood T cell repertoires in COVID-19. Study details: Collection of acute and convalescent COVID-19 samples took place in the United States, Italy and Spain. PBMCs, B-cell-depleted T cells, or T cells were the source of the cDNA or gDNA that made up the material.

As originally analysed: Amplification from reference gene primers served as the basis for estimated nucleated cell counts. Repertoires were generated with immunoSEQ multiplex PCR, while TCRdb's copy carries only in-frame clones and drops some. The V and J calls and clone size were taken over from that table, and D and trimming were inferred from the DNA. The sample includes approximately 250,000 clones, roughly 90% of them seen just once. V shed 3 bases and J shed 1 base, with 9 bases lying between them. The CDR3 runs 14 residues. Germline assignment: CDR1 SGHTA and CDR2 FQGNSA. This TCR derives from a young man with active or convalescent COVID-19. The chain couples TRBV7-2 to TRBJ2-5; maybe TRBD2 (7 bases). The sample comprised peripheral blood. The CDR3 DNA is TGTGCCAGCAGCTTTCGGGGGGCCCAAGAGACCCAGTACTTC. Protein product: CASSFRGAQETQYF.